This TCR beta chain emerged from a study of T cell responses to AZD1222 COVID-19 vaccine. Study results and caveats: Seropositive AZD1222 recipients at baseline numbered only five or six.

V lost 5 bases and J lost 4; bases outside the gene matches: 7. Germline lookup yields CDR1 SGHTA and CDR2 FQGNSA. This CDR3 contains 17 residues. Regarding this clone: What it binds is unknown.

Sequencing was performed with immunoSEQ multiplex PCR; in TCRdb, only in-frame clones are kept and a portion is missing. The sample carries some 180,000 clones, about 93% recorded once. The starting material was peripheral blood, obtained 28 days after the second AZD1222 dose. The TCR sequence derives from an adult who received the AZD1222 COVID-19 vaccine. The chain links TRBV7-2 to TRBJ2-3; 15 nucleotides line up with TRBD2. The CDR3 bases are TGTGCCAGCAGCCCCAAGGGACTAGCGGGGGGAGCAGATACGCAGTATTTT. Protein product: CASSPKGLAGGADTQYF. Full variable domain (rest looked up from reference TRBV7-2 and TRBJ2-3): GAGVSQSPSNKVTEKGKDVELRCDPISGHTALYWYRQSLGQGLEFLIYFQGNSAPDKSGLPSDRFSAERTGGSVSTLTIQRTQQEDSAVYLCASSPKGLAGGADTQYFGPGTRLTVL.